The 10 T cell receptor beta chains below come from one sample, sequenced in a study of T cell responses to AZD1222 COVID-19 vaccine. The repertoire was sequenced with immunoSEQ multiplex PCR; TCRdb's copy has only in-frame clones and lacks some. The data hold more than 110,000 clones, with roughly 92% observed a single time. Specimen: peripheral blood, collected on day 0 of AZD1222 vaccination. Source of these receptors: an adult in good health.

This chain uses TRBV30 with TRBJ2-7; 10 bases are a match to TRBD2. Germline CDR1 GTSNPN, CDR2 SVGIG (reference sequence). Trimming cost V 3 bases and J 4 bases; bases outside gene matches: 6. The CDR3 covers 14 residues. This CDR3 reads CAWSPSGRAYEQYF. CDR3 sequence (DNA): TGTGCCTGGAGCCCTAGCGGGAGAGCTTACGAGCAGTACTTC.

This chain links TRBV7-3 with TRBJ2-3, with TRBD2 matching over 15 bases. Germline CDR1 is SGHTA and CDR2 is FQGTGA. The CDR3 is 19 amino acids. V shed 2 bases, J shed 2 bases, and the junction held 8 bases outside the gene matches. CDR3 in amino acids: CASSLRTSGREGVTDTQYF. CDR3 bases: TGTGCCAGCAGCTTACGGACTAGCGGGAGGGAGGGGGTCACAGATACGCAGTATTTT.

The V call is TRBV6-5, the J call TRBJ2-7; D is perhaps TRBD2 (6 bases). This CDR3 is 13 amino acids long. V lost 8 bases and J 3 bases, leaving 14 bases between the germline ends. Germline V gives CDR1 MNHEY, CDR2 SVGAGI. In DNA form, the CDR3 reads TGTGCCAGCGGAGGGGCCCTTTACTACGAGCAGTACTTC. Translating gives CASGGALYYEQYF.

The chain carries TRBV9 and TRBJ2-3; D gene unclear. The CDR3 covers 15 residues. V gave up 0 bases and J gave up 6 bases, with 14 bases separating them. Per germline, CDR1 SGDLS and CDR2 YYNGEE. The CDR3, as DNA: TGTGCCAGCAGCGTAGAGCGTCAGGATGAGGATACGCAGTATTTT. Translated: CASSVERQDEDTQYF.

This clone was detected only a few times. The chain recombines TRBV4-1 with TRBJ2-7; TRBD2 agrees at 7 bases. Germline V gene sequence: CDR1 MGHRA, CDR2 YSYEKL. V lost 1 base to trimming and J lost 4 bases; unmatched junction nucleotides: 10. The CDR3 runs 16 residues. CDR3 residues: CASSQGRASGKYEQYF. DNA for the CDR3: TGCGCCAGCAGCCAAGGCAGAGCTAGCGGAAAATACGAGCAGTACTTC.

The chain carries TRBV7-2 and TRBJ2-5; TRBD2 agrees at 13 bases. The CDR3 has 18 residues. Looked up from germline, CDR1 is SGHTA and CDR2 is FQGNSA. The ends lost 4 bases at V and 4 bases at J; junction bases unmatched: 12. The CDR3 spells CASSSKSTTSGGGETQYF. As DNA, the CDR3 is TGTGCCAGCAGCTCCAAATCCACTACTAGCGGGGGGGGAGAGACCCAGTACTTC.

This rearrangement joins TRBV5-4 to TRBJ2-7; TRBD2 matches 9 bases. Germline CDR1 reads SGHNT; CDR2 reads YYREEE (reference sequence). The CDR3 consists of 16 residues. V dropped 4 bases and J dropped 3; count of bases not matched to a gene: 11. The CDR3 protein is CASSPKTGTSFYEQYF. CDR3 bases: TGTGCCAGCAGCCCGAAAACCGGGACTAGCTTCTACGAGCAGTACTTC.

The V call is TRBV11-3, the J call TRBJ2-5; D remains ambiguous. Per the germline V gene, CDR1 is SGHNT and CDR2 is YENEEA. The CDR3 length is 13 residues. V lost 3 bases and J lost 2, with 7 bases in between. In nucleotides, the CDR3 is TGTGCCAGCAGCTTGGACGGTCAAGAGACCCAGTACTTC. Its translation is CASSLDGQETQYF.

The chain recombines TRBV30 with TRBJ2-7, with 9 bases lining up with TRBD1. The CDR3 length is 14 residues. Germline V gene sequence: CDR1 GTSNPN, CDR2 SVGIG (reference sequence). J gave up 2 bases and V 2 bases, and 4 bases lay outside the gene matches. CDR3 sequence reads: CAWSQGTGTYEQYF. In nucleotides, the CDR3 is TGTGCCTGGAGTCAGGGGACAGGGACCTACGAGCAGTACTTC. Looking up the rest from reference TRBV30 and TRBJ2-7 gives the full variable domain: SQTIHQWPATLVQPVGSPLSLECTVEGTSNPNLYWYRQAAGRGLQLLFYSVGIGQISSEVPQNLSASRPQDRQFILSSKKLLLSDSGFYLCAWSQGTGTYEQYFGPGTRLTVT.

J is TRBJ2-3 and V is TRBV5-4, with D maybe TRBD2 (6 bases). Per the germline V gene, CDR1 is SGHNT and CDR2 is YYREEE (reference sequence). The CDR3 runs to 15 residues. The V gene lost 0 bases and the J gene lost 4 bases, with 12 bases spanning the gap. In DNA, the CDR3 is TGTGCCAGCAGCTTGGGCGGGGCCGGGGCAGATACGCAGTATTTT. It encodes CASSLGGAGADTQYF.